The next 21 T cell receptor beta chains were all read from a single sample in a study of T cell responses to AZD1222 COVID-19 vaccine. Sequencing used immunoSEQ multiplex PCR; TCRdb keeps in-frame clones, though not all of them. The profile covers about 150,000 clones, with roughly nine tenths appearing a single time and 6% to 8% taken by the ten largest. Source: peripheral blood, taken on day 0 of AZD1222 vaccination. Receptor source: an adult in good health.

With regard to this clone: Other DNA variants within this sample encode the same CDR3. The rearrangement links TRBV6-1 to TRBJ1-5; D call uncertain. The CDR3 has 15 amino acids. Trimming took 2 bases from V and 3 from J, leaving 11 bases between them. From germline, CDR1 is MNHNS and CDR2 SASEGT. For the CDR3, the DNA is TGTGCCAGCAGTGAACTAGGGTTGTCCAATCAGCCCCAGCATTTT. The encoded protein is CASSELGLSNQPQHF.

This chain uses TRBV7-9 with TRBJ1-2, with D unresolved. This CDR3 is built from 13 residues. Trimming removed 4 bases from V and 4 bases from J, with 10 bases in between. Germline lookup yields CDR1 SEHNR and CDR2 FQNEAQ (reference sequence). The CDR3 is CASSSPSGYGYTF. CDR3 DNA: TGTGCCAGCAGCTCCCCCTCGGGCTATGGCTACACCTTC.

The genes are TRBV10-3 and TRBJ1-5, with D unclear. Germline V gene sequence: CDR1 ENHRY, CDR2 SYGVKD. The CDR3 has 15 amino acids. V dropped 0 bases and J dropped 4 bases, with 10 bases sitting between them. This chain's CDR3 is CAISESSAANQPQHF. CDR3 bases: TGTGCCATCAGTGAGTCATCGGCAGCAAATCAGCCCCAGCATTTT.

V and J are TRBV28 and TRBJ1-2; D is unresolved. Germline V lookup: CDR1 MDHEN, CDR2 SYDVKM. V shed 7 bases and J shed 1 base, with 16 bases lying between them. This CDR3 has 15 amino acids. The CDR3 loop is CASTPGERRNYGYTF. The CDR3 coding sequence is TGTGCCAGCACTCCAGGAGAGCGACGTAACTATGGCTACACCTTC.

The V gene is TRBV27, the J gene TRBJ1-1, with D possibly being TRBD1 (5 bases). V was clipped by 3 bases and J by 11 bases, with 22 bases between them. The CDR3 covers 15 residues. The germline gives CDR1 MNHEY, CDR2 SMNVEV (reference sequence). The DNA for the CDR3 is TGTGCCAGCAGTTTCCCGGGACGGGACTTTTCGCAGGCTTTCTTT. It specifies CASSFPGRDFSQAFF.

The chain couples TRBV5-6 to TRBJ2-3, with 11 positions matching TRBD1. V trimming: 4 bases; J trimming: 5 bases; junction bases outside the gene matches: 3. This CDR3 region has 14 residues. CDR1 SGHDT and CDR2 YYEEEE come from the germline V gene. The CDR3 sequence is CASSRTGGRDTQYF. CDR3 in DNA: TGTGCCAGCAGCCGGACAGGGGGCCGAGATACGCAGTATTTT.

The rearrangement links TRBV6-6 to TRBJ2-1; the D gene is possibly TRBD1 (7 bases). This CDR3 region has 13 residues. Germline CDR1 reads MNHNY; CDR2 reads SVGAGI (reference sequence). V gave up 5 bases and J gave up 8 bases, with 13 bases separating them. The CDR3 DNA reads TGTGCCAGCAGTGGCCAGGGGGGAGATGAGCAGTTCTTC. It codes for CASSGQGGDEQFF.

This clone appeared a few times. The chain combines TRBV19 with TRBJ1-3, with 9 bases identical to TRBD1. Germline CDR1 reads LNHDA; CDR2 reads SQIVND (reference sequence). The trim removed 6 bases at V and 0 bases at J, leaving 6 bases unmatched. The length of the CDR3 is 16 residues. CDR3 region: CASRRTGVSSGNTIYF. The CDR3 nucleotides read TGTGCCAGTAGAAGGACAGGGGTCAGCTCTGGAAACACCATATATTTT.

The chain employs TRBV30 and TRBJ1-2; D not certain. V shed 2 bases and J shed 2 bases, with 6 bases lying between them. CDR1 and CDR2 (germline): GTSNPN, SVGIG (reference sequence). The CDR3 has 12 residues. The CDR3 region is CAWSSQNYGYTF. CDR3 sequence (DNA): TGTGCCTGGAGTAGCCAGAACTATGGCTACACCTTC.

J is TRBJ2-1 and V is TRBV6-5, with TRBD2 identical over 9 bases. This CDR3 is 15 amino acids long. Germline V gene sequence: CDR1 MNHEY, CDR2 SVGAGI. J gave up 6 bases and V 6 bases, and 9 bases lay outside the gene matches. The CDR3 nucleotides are TGTGCCAGCAGAGCCGCGGGGGGGCTCGCCAATGAGCAGTTCTTC. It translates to CASRAAGGLANEQFF.

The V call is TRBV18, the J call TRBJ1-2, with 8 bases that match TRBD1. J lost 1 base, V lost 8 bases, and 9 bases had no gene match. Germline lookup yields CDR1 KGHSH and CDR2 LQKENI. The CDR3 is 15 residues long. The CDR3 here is CASAQGTGDNYGYTF. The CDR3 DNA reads TGTGCCAGCGCTCAAGGGACAGGCGATAACTATGGCTACACCTTC.

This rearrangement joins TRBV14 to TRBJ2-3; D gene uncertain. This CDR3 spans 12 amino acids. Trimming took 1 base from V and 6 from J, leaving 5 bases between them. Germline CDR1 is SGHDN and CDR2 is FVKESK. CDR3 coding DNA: TGTGCCAGCAGCCAAGTGAGCGATACGCAGTATTTT. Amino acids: CASSQVSDTQYF.

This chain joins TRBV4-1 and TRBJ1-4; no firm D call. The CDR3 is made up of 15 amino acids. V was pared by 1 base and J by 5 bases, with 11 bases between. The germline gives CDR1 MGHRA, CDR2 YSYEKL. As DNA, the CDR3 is TGCGCCAGCAGCCAAGTTGAGGGAAAGAATGAAAAACTGTTTTTT. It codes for CASSQVEGKNEKLFF.

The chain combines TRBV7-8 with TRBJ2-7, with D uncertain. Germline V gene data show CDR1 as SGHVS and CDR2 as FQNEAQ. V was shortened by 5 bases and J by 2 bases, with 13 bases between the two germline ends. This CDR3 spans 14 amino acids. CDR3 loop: CASSPGPSPYEQYF. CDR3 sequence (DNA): TGTGCCAGCAGCCCCGGACCCTCACCCTACGAGCAGTACTTC.

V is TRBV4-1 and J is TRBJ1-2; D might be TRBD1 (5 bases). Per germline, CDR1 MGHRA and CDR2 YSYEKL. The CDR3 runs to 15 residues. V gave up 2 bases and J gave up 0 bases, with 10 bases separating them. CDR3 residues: CASSQTGSPNYGYTF. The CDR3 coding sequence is TGCGCCAGCAGCCAAACAGGAAGCCCTAACTATGGCTACACCTTC.

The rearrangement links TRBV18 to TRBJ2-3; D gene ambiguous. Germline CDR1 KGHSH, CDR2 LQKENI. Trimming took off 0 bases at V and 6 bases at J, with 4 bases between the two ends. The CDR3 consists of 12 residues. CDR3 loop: CASSPPTDTQYF. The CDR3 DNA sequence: TGTGCCAGCTCACCACCGACTGATACGCAGTATTTT.

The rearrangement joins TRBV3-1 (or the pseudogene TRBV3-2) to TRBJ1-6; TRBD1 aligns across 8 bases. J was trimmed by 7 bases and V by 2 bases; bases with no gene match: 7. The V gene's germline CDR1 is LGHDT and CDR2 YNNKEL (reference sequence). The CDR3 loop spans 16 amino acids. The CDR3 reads CASSQLAGGINSPLHF. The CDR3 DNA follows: TGTGCCAGCAGCCAATTGGCAGGGGGCATAAATTCACCCCTCCACTTT.

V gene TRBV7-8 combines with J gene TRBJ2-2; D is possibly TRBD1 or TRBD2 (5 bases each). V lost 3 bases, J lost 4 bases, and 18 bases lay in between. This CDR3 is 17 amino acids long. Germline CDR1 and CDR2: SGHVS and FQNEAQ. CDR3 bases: TGTGCCAGCAGCTTCCGAGGGTTGGGGGAGATCACCGGGGAGCTGTTTTTT. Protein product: CASSFRGLGEITGELFF.

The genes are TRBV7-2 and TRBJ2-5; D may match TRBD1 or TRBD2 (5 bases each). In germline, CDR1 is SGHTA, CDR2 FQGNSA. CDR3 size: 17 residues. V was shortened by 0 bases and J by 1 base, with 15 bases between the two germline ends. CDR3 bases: TGTGCCAGCAGCTTAGCCTCAACGTGGGGGATCCAAGAGACCCAGTACTTC. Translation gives CASSLASTWGIQETQYF.

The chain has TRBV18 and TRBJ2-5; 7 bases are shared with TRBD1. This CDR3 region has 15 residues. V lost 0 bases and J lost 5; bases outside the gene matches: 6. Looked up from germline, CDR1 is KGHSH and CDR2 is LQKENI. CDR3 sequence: CASSPPRQGVETQYF. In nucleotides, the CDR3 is TGTGCCAGCTCACCACCGCGGCAGGGGGTCGAGACCCAGTACTTC.

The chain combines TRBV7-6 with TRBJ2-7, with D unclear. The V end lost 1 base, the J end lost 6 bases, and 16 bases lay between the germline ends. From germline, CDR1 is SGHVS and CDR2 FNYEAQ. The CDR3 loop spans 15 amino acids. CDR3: CASSLEPGTVREQYF. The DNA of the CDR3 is TGTGCCAGCAGCTTAGAACCAGGAACGGTACGCGAGCAGTACTTC.